A selection of T cell receptor beta chains follows, all from one sample in a study of T cells after yellow fever vaccination. Using its own MiXCR run on the 5' RACE reads, TCRdb lists one record per CDR3 protein. Altogether about 400,000 distinct CDR3 sequences are present, about 6.2% being singletons, with the ten largest covering 15%. Sequenced here: PBMCs, sampled 5 days after the yellow fever booster vaccination. These receptors were collected from a man aged 30-40 years who received the YFV17D yellow fever vaccine. Both conserved end residues are part of each CDR3. Each record gives: V gene, clone size, D gene, J gene, CDR3 DNA, CDR3 protein. A D gene is named only where the DNA matches it firmly. Clone size is stated in some rows and not others, as once, few, many or a class when expanded.

>TRBV20-1|many|.|TRBJ2-1
TGCAGTGTCGGGGTGGGTGAGCAGTTCTTC
CSVGVGEQFF
>TRBV9|many|.|TRBJ2-1
TGTGCCAGCAGCGTGATTGAGTATGAGCAGTTCTTC
CASSVIEYEQFF
>TRBV5-1|.|TRBD2|TRBJ2-1
TGCGCCAGCAGCCTCATAGCGGGAGATTGGAATGAGCCGTTCTTC
CASSLIAGDWNEPFF
>TRBV2|few|.|TRBJ2-2
TGTGCCAGCAGTGTTGACGGAAGTGACACCGGGGAGCTGTTTTTT
CASSVDGSDTGELFF
>TRBV27|.|.|TRBJ1-1
TGTGCCAGCAGTTTGAGGGGGACTGCCACTGAAGCTTTCTTT
CASSLRGTATEAFF
>TRBV24-1|.|TRBD2|TRBJ2-5
TGTGCCACCAAAGGGGTTAGCGGGTCAGAGACCCAGTACTTC
CATKGVSGSETQYF
>TRBV19|.|.|TRBJ1-6
TGTGCCAGTAGCTGGGAAAGGTCGAATAATTCACCCCTCCACTTT
CASSWERSNNSPLHF
>TRBV6-4|few|.|TRBJ2-1
TGTGCCAGCAGTGACTCAGCGGGCTCCTACAATGAGCAGTTCTTC
CASSDSAGSYNEQFF
>TRBV21-1|.|.|TRBJ2-7
TGTGCCAGCAGCAACCAGTTCGAGCAGTACTTC
CASSNQFEQYF
>TRBV18|.|TRBD1|TRBJ2-1
TGTGCCAGCTCACCACTGGAGACCAGGGGGTTGATAGGTGAGCAGTTCTTC
CASSPLETRGLIGEQFF
>TRBV9|.|TRBD2|TRBJ2-3
TGTGCCAGCAGCCCCAGTTTTAGCGGGGATACGCAGTATTTT
CASSPSFSGDTQYF
>TRBV19|many|.|TRBJ2-2
TGTGCCAGCCACCGCGACAGGTCCGGGGAGCTGTTTTTT
CASHRDRSGELFF
>TRBV9|.|.|TRBJ2-7
TGTGCCAGCAGCGCTAGAGGCGGGACGCTATCAGTCGAGCAGTACTTC
CASSARGGTLSVEQYF
>TRBV12-3/TRBV12-4|many|.|TRBJ2-7
TGTGCCAGCAGTCAGGACGGACCCTACGAGCAGTACTTC
CASSQDGPYEQYF
>TRBV27|.|.|TRBJ1-5
TGTGCCAGCAGTTTAACTAACAGTGGCAATCAGCCCCAGCATTTT
CASSLTNSGNQPQHF
>TRBV24-1|.|.|TRBJ2-3
TGTGCCACCAGTGATTCGGGGGAGTCGCACACAGATACGCAGTATTTT
CATSDSGESHTDTQYF
>TRBV29-1|.|TRBD1|TRBJ1-2
TGCAGCGCGTTCCGGGACAGCAGCCTCTATGGCTACACCTTC
CSAFRDSSLYGYTF
>TRBV10-1|.|TRBD2|TRBJ2-7
TGCGCCAGCAGTGAGCACTTTCCCCAGGCTAGCGGGAGGCCGTACGAGCAGTACTTC
CASSEHFPQASGRPYEQYF
>TRBV5-1|.|.|TRBJ2-7
TGCGCCAGCAGCTCCCGAACTGGACAGTCCTACGAGCAGTACTTC
CASSSRTGQSYEQYF
>TRBV6-2/TRBV6-3|.|TRBD1|TRBJ2-4
TGTGCCAGCACCGAAGAGGGGGCGAACATTCAGTACTTC
CASTEEGANIQYF
>TRBV11-2|.|TRBD1|TRBJ2-7
TGTGCCAGCAGCCCACTGGGACAGGGCGGCTCCTACGAGCAGTACTTC
CASSPLGQGGSYEQYF
>TRBV28|.|TRBD2|TRBJ2-5
TGTGCCAGCAGTACCGCCGCCGCGGGAGGGAAGACCCAGTACTTC
CASSTAAAGGKTQYF
>TRBV5-1|few|.|TRBJ2-3
TGCGCCAGCAGCCTCAGACTCGACACAGATACGCAGTATTTT
CASSLRLDTDTQYF
>TRBV18|few|.|TRBJ2-5
TGTGCCAGCTCACCACCGCGGGGGACAGAGTTAGAGACCCAGTACTTC
CASSPPRGTELETQYF
>TRBV6-5|many|.|TRBJ2-3
TGTGCCAGCAGGTCCGGGTCATCCCCCGATACGCAGTATTTT
CASRSGSSPDTQYF
>TRBV5-1|few|TRBD2|TRBJ2-1
TGCGCCAGCAGCCCTGGGACTAGTCGCGATGAGCAGTTCTTC
CASSPGTSRDEQFF
>TRBV12-3/TRBV12-4|many|.|TRBJ2-1
TGTGCCAGCAGTTTAGGAAGGGGGAGGTCTTACAATGAGCAGTTCTTC
CASSLGRGRSYNEQFF
>TRBV7-2|many|.|TRBJ1-4
TGTGCCAGCAGCGCCACCGGGACAAACAATGAAAAACTGTTTTTT
CASSATGTNNEKLFF
>TRBV7-9|many|.|TRBJ1-1
TGTGCCAGCAGCTTAGACGGGTACACTGAAGCTTTCTTT
CASSLDGYTEAFF
>TRBV6-5|many|.|TRBJ1-2
TGTGCCAGCAAACACCCGGGGGGCTACACCTTC
CASKHPGGYTF
>TRBV5-1|many|.|TRBJ2-3
TGCGCCAGCAGCTTGGCCTTGTCAGTTCTCACAGATACGCAGTATTTT
CASSLALSVLTDTQYF
>TRBV7-2|many|.|TRBJ1-6
TGTGCCAGCAGCCCCCCCCCATTCATAGTCCTCCACTTT
CASSPPPFIVLHF
>TRBV7-2|few|TRBD1|TRBJ1-2
TGTGCCAGCAGCTTAGTTGGAACAGGGGGTAGTATTGGCTACACCTTC
CASSLVGTGGSIGYTF
>TRBV5-1|few|.|TRBJ2-7
TGCGCCAGCAGCTCGGGGACAGTTAGTAGCGGGATGGCCTCCTACGAGCAGTACTTC
CASSSGTVSSGMASYEQYF
>TRBV18|many|.|TRBJ2-2
TGTGCCAGCTCACCACTGCAGGGTTCCGGGGAGCTGTTTTTT
CASSPLQGSGELFF
>TRBV4-3|few|TRBD2|TRBJ2-1
TGCGCCAGCAGCTGGGGACTACAACACCAGAGCTCCTACAATGAGCAGTTCTTC
CASSWGLQHQSSYNEQFF
>TRBV28|.|.|TRBJ2-6
TGTGCCAGCAGTTACCCGCGGCCTACTGGGGCCAACGTCCTGACTTTC
CASSYPRPTGANVLTF
>TRBV30|many|.|TRBJ2-1
TGTGCCTGGAAACCCATCGGGACCGTCAATGAGCAGTTCTTC
CAWKPIGTVNEQFF
>TRBV7-9|many|TRBD2|TRBJ2-1
TGTGCCAGCGGCCCCTTCCGGGACTACCCTTACAATGAGCAGTTCTTC
CASGPFRDYPYNEQFF
>TRBV19|few|.|TRBJ2-5
TGTGCCAGTAGTATGACAGGCTCTAGGACCCAGTACTTC
CASSMTGSRTQYF
>TRBV5-1|many|.|TRBJ2-2
TGCGCCAGCAGCTTGGATACGAACACCGGGGAGCTGTTTTTT
CASSLDTNTGELFF
>TRBV29-1|many|TRBD1|TRBJ2-7
TGCAGCGTTCGTGAGACAGGGGTATCCTACGAGCAGTACTTC
CSVRETGVSYEQYF
>TRBV7-9|many|.|TRBJ1-1
TGTGCCAGCAGCTTAGCTACAGGGCATTGGACTGAAGCTTTCTTT
CASSLATGHWTEAFF
>TRBV20-1|few|TRBD2|TRBJ2-1
TGCAGTGCTCAACCGAGCGGGAGTAATGAGCAGTTCTTC
CSAQPSGSNEQFF
>TRBV10-2|.|.|TRBJ2-5
TGCGCCAGCAGTGAGTCTAGAACACAAGAGACCCAGTACTTC
CASSESRTQETQYF
>TRBV4-3|.|.|TRBJ1-5
TGCGCCAGCAGCCAAGATTCAGGGGCGAGCAATCAGCCCCAGCATTTT
CASSQDSGASNQPQHF